These 17 T cell receptor beta chains came from one sample sequenced in a study of shared clonotypes between healthy human individuals. Produced via immunoSEQ multiplex PCR; TCRdb's table is partial and in-frame only. The table has around 560,000 clones, about 95% seen once. Positive CCR7 selection of CD45RO-negative cells yielded the naive CD8 cells, and terminally differentiated effector memory CD45RA+ cells were excluded. Sequenced material: naive CD8+ T cells sorted from blood. The receptor set was obtained from a woman aged 25-40 years in good health.

The chain carries TRBV6-5 and TRBJ2-5; D ambiguous. CDR1 and CDR2 from the germline V gene are MNHEY and SVGAGI. V was pared by 0 bases and J by 0 bases, with 8 bases between. This CDR3 has 15 residues. The CDR3: CASSYSMADQETQYF. DNA of the CDR3: TGTGCCAGCAGTTACTCGATGGCAGACCAAGAGACCCAGTACTTC.

A few counts support this clone. The rearrangement joins TRBV4-1 to TRBJ2-2; possibly TRBD2 for D (5 bases). V was trimmed by 2 bases and J by 8 bases, leaving 18 bases between them. This CDR3 is 16 amino acids long. The germline V gene encodes CDR1 MGHRA and CDR2 YSYEKL. The CDR3 region is CASSQLRTDSLGELFF. The CDR3 nucleotides read TGCGCCAGCAGCCAATTGAGGACTGATTCGCTGGGGGAGCTGTTTTTT.

On this clone itself: This specimen includes other DNA sequences encoding the same CDR3. The J gene is TRBJ2-7, the V gene TRBV27; a possible D gene is TRBD1 (5 bases). The V end lost 0 bases, the J end lost 5 bases, and 8 bases lay between the germline ends. Germline CDR1 reads MNHEY; CDR2 reads SMNVEV (reference sequence). The CDR3 runs to 13 residues. CDR3 bases: TGTGCCAGCAGTTTATCGTCAGGGAACGAGCAGTACTTC. Its translation is CASSLSSGNEQYF.

CDR3 coding DNA: TGTGCCAGCAGTTGGACAGAGAACACTGAAGCTTTCTTT. This translates into CASSWTENTEAFF. V and J are TRBV28 and TRBJ1-1; perhaps TRBD1 as D (6 bases). The V gene lost 4 bases and the J gene lost 1 base, with 7 bases spanning the gap. Germline values: CDR1 MDHEN, CDR2 SYDVKM. The CDR3 is 13 amino acids.

V gene TRBV13 combines with J gene TRBJ2-1, with 7 positions matching TRBD2. Germline V gene sequence: CDR1 PRHDT, CDR2 FYEKMQ (reference sequence). J was trimmed by 0 bases and V by 5 bases; bases with no gene match: 10. This CDR3 has 17 residues. The DNA of the CDR3 is TGTGCCAGCAGCCGCTTAGCGGGTTGGGGCTCCTACAATGAGCAGTTCTTC. This sequence encodes CASSRLAGWGSYNEQFF.

The chain combines TRBV19 with TRBJ1-1; D may be TRBD1 (5 bases). Trimming took off 1 base at V and 3 bases at J, with 12 bases between the two ends. The CDR3 runs 15 residues. Germline CDR1 reads LNHDA; CDR2 reads SQIVND (reference sequence). The DNA for the CDR3 is TGTGCCAGTAGTATAGGGGGCAGCTTATACACTGAAGCTTTCTTT. This encodes CASSIGGSLYTEAFF.

This chain joins TRBV29-1 and TRBJ2-7, with D unclear. The ends were cut back, 4 bases at V and 2 bases at J, with 6 bases in the middle. The CDR3 totals 11 residues. Germline V gene data show CDR1 as SQVTM and CDR2 as ANQGSEA. CDR3 sequence (DNA): TGCAGCGTTGCTGAGACCTACGAGCAGTACTTC. Its translation: CSVAETYEQYF.

The chain recombines TRBV27 with TRBJ2-5; D is tentatively TRBD1 or TRBD2 (5 bases each). Germline values: CDR1 MNHEY, CDR2 SMNVEV (reference sequence). With 6 bases removed from V and 0 bases from J, the gap between germline ends came to 14 bases. The CDR3 is 15 residues long. For the CDR3, the DNA is TGTGCCAGCAGCGTGGGGACCTTGTACCAAGAGACCCAGTACTTC. This codes for CASSVGTLYQETQYF.

In this sample, this clone turned up once. This chain joins TRBV27 and TRBJ2-7; 7 bases are a match to TRBD2. CDR1 MNHEY and CDR2 SMNVEV come from the germline V gene (reference sequence). V was clipped by 3 bases and J by 5 bases; unmatched bases: 7. There are 14 residues in the CDR3. The CDR3 is CASSLREPIDEQYF. The CDR3 region has the DNA TGTGCCAGCAGTTTGCGGGAGCCGATCGACGAGCAGTACTTC.

The chain carries TRBV5-1 and TRBJ1-5; D remains ambiguous. V was shortened by 0 bases and J by 4 bases, with 5 bases between the two germline ends. This CDR3 spans 13 amino acids. Germline CDR1 and CDR2: SGHRS and YFSETQ. This chain's CDR3 is CASSLELNQPQHF. CDR3 nucleotide sequence: TGCGCCAGCAGCTTGGAGTTAAATCAGCCCCAGCATTTT.

This clone was observed a single time. Within the sample, other DNA sequences also encode this same CDR3. The V call is TRBV11-2, the J call TRBJ2-7, with 7 bases matching TRBD1. The V gene's germline CDR1 is SGHAT and CDR2 FQNNGV. Germline trimming cut 1 base from V and 2 bases from J; bases unmatched to any gene: 2. The CDR3 runs 14 residues. CDR3 sequence: CASSLVTGPYEQYF. The CDR3 nucleotides are TGTGCCAGCAGCTTAGTGACAGGGCCCTACGAGCAGTACTTC.

The gene calls are TRBV28 and TRBJ2-3; D perhaps matches TRBD1 (6 bases). The V gene lost 5 bases and the J gene lost 8 bases, with 14 bases spanning the gap. This CDR3 spans 13 amino acids. Germline V gene sequence: CDR1 MDHEN, CDR2 SYDVKM. The CDR3 reads CASSLPRGSTQYF. The CDR3 nucleotides are TGTGCCAGCAGTCTCCCCAGGGGCTCTACGCAGTATTTT. Variable domain in full (rest from reference TRBV28 and TRBJ2-3): DVKVTQSSRYLVKRTGEKVFLECVQDMDHENMFWYRQDPGLGLRLIYFSYDVKMKEKGDIPEGYSVSREKKERFSLILESASTNQTSMYLCASSLPRGSTQYFGPGTRLTVL.

This chain joins TRBV11-2 and TRBJ2-7; no definite D call. Germline V gives CDR1 SGHAT, CDR2 FQNNGV. CDR3 length: 14 amino acids. With 3 bases removed from V and 3 bases from J, the gap between germline ends came to 12 bases. CDR3 coding DNA: TGTGCCAGCAGCTTCACCGGGTCGAACTACGAGCAGTACTTC. Its protein product is CASSFTGSNYEQYF.

V gene TRBV7-6 combines with J gene TRBJ2-7; maybe TRBD2 (6 bases). The germline CDR1 and CDR2 sequences are SGHVS and FNYEAQ. The CDR3 length is 12 residues. Trimming left V 5 bases short and J 6 bases short, with 11 bases between. Here the CDR3 DNA reads TGTGCCAGCAGCCCGGAGGGTGGCGAGCAGTACTTC. Translating it yields CASSPEGGEQYF. Full variable domain (missing parts from reference TRBV7-6 and TRBJ2-7): GAGVSQSPRYKVTKRGQDVALRCDPISGHVSLYWYRQALGQGPEFLTYFNYEAQQDKSGLPNDRFSAERPEGSISTLTIQRTEQRDSAMYRCASSPEGGEQYFGPGTRLTVT.

This rearrangement joins TRBV6-5 to TRBJ2-2, with D unresolved. CDR1 MNHEY and CDR2 SVGAGI come from the germline V gene. V was clipped by 2 bases and J by 5 bases, with 9 bases between them. The CDR3 is 14 residues long. CDR3 nucleotides: TGTGCCAGCAGTTACGGCCTCGGGACCGGGGAGCTGTTTTTT. It is translated as CASSYGLGTGELFF.

This chain connects TRBV7-9 to TRBJ1-1; 8 bases map to TRBD1. J was trimmed by 3 bases and V by 6 bases; bases with no gene match: 6. CDR1 SEHNR and CDR2 FQNEAQ come from the germline V gene (reference sequence). The CDR3 covers 14 residues. The CDR3 DNA is TGTGCCAGCAGTAGGGACAGGTCTGACACTGAAGCTTTCTTT. Translating it yields CASSRDRSDTEAFF. The full variable domain, its missing parts supplied by reference TRBV7-9 and TRBJ1-1, is DTGVSQNPRHKITKRGQNVTFRCDPISEHNRLYWYRQTLGQGPEFLTYFQNEAQLEKSRLLSDRFSAERPKGSFSTLEIQRTEQGDSAMYLCASSRDRSDTEAFFGQGTRLTVV.

The sample holds one count of this clone. This chain connects TRBV7-2 to TRBJ2-3; D is perhaps TRBD1 (5 bases). Deletions cut 2 bases from V and 1 base from J, with 7 bases between. Germline CDR1 SGHTA, CDR2 FQGNSA. The CDR3 is 14 amino acids. The DNA for the CDR3 is TGTGCCAGCAGCTTACTAGGGGGCACAGATACGCAGTATTTT. Amino acid sequence: CASSLLGGTDTQYF.